This T cell receptor beta chain was documented in a study of post-analysis software for immune sequencing data. Findings and limits, study-wide: Among 4 or 5 TRBV segments more frequent in patients than controls were TRBV5-6, TRBV5-1 and TRBV20-1.

Trimming pared 4 bases from V and 5 bases from J, leaving 18 bases between. Per germline, CDR1 DFQATT and CDR2 SNEGSKA (reference sequence). CDR3 size: 15 residues. Carried by the TCR beta cDNA libraries were unique molecular identifiers. T cells, about 0.95 to 10 million of them, yielded hundreds of thousands of cDNA molecules. TCRdb independently ran MiXCR on the PCR reads; one entry per CDR3 protein. The table includes 600,000 to 750,000 distinct CDR3 sequences, roughly three fifths detected once. A few counts support this clonotype. Its antigen is undetermined. The gene calls are TRBV20-1 and TRBJ2-1; TRBD1 might be the D (5 bases). The source of this sequence is a girl aged 2-10 years with multiple sclerosis. The material sequenced was blood. The chain's CDR3 is CSATRSRVFHNEQFF. For the CDR3, the DNA is TGCAGTGCTACCCGTAGCAGGGTATTCCACAATGAGCAGTTCTTC.